This entry lists 11 T cell receptor beta chains sequenced from one sample in a study of control samples from healthy donors and cancer patients. Repertoires were generated with immunoSEQ multiplex PCR, while TCRdb's copy carries only in-frame clones and drops some. The table has about 86,000 clones, 93% seen once. Sequences were obtained from blood. These receptor sequences come from a woman in her twenties or thirties in good health.

The V and J genes are TRBV6-5 and TRBJ2-2; D perhaps matches TRBD2 (5 bases). Germline assignment: CDR1 MNHEY and CDR2 SVGAGI. Trimming shortened V by 4 bases and J by 5 bases, and 14 bases separated the two germline ends. CDR3 size: 15 residues. Here the CDR3 DNA reads TGTGCCAGCAGTTCTTCTCGGACTGTGACCGGGGAGCTGTTTTTT. Protein product: CASSSSRTVTGELFF.

This clone was recorded only once. J is TRBJ1-1 and V is TRBV10-3; 8 bases are a match to TRBD1. The CDR3 is made up of 14 amino acids. CDR1 and CDR2 from the germline V gene are ENHRY and SYGVKD. V was clipped by 6 bases and J by 4 bases; unmatched bases: 7. CDR3 nucleotides: TGTGCCATCAGCCCACAGGGGGACGCCACTGAAGCTTTCTTT. Amino acids: CAISPQGDATEAFF.

About this clone itself: Other DNA sequences from this sample encode an identical CDR3 as well. This chain connects TRBV11-3 to TRBJ2-1, with unresolved D. The CDR3 extends over 15 amino acids. The germline V gene encodes CDR1 SGHNT and CDR2 YENEEA. Trimming cost V 1 base and J 0 bases, with 7 bases left between them. The CDR3 DNA sequence: TGTGCCAGCAGCTTAGGACGTAGCTCCTACAATGAGCAGTTCTTC. Amino acids: CASSLGRSSYNEQFF.

The rearrangement uses TRBV29-1 and TRBJ2-7; maybe TRBD1 (5 bases). V lost 6 bases, J lost 6 bases, and 18 bases lay in between. The CDR3 runs 13 residues. The germline V gene has CDR1 SQVTM and CDR2 ANQGSEA. The CDR3 bases are TGCAGCGTGTCACAGGTCGCAAGGGGCGAGCAGTACTTC. Amino acids: CSVSQVARGEQYF.

The rearrangement links TRBV6-2 or TRBV6-3 to TRBJ1-5, with 7 bases fitting TRBD1. The CDR3 sequence is 14 residues long. The germline gives CDR1 MNHEY, CDR2 SVGEGT. The V segment lost 5 bases and the J segment 4 bases; nucleotides outside the gene matches: 5. CDR3 nucleotides: TGTGCCAGCAGTCACGAGGGACAGAATCAGCCCCAGCATTTT. Protein product: CASSHEGQNQPQHF.

CDR3 region: CASSPRSTYSNQPQHF. CDR3 DNA: TGTGCCAGCAGTCCACGGTCCACTTATAGCAATCAGCCCCAGCATTTT. The chain joins TRBV27 to TRBJ1-5; D remains ambiguous. V shed 5 bases and J shed 0 bases, with 14 bases lying between them. Germline CDR1 is MNHEY and CDR2 is SMNVEV (reference sequence). This CDR3 spans 16 amino acids.

The chain carries TRBV10-1 and TRBJ2-1, with 8 bases that match TRBD2. CDR1 is WNHNN, CDR2 SYGVQD, per germline (reference sequence). The V segment lost 6 bases and the J segment 5 bases; nucleotides outside the gene matches: 12. CDR3 length: 16 amino acids. DNA for the CDR3: TGCGCCAGCAGCGGTGGAGGAGCGGGAGAGGACAATGAGCAGTTCTTC. This codes for CASSGGGAGEDNEQFF.

J is TRBJ2-5 and V is TRBV20-1; either TRBD1 or TRBD2 may supply D (5 bases each). Germline V lookup: CDR1 DFQATT, CDR2 SNEGSKA (reference sequence). The CDR3 totals 13 residues. V lost 3 bases and J lost 6, with 14 bases in between. For the CDR3, the DNA is TGCAGTGCTAGTACGGGTGGGGGAAAGACCCAGTACTTC. Protein sequence: CSASTGGGKTQYF.

In its sample, this clone was seen once. This chain connects TRBV6-6 to TRBJ1-4; 10 bases fit TRBD1. This CDR3 is 14 amino acids long. V shed 6 bases, J shed 10 bases, and the junction held 8 bases outside the gene matches. Looked up from germline, CDR1 is MNHNY and CDR2 is SVGAGI (reference sequence). CDR3 in DNA: TGTGCCAGCAGGCGCGACAGGGGGCAGGGAAAACTGTTTTTT. It is translated as CASRRDRGQGKLFF.

This chain uses TRBV21-1 with TRBJ1-2; TRBD1 was called by the table and not checked on the DNA. TRBV21-1 is annotated as a pseudogene. The CDR3 is 16 amino acids. The chain's CDR3 is CASSKRGAGGNYGYTF. Here the CDR3 DNA reads TGTGCCAGCAGCAAAAGGGGCGCAGGGGGTAACTATGGCTACACCTTC.

The rearrangement links TRBV20-1 to TRBJ1-1; TRBD1 matches at 8 bases. V lost 4 bases to trimming and J lost 10 bases; unmatched junction nucleotides: 5. Looked up from germline, CDR1 is DFQATT and CDR2 is SNEGSKA (reference sequence). CDR3 size: 11 residues. DNA for the CDR3: TGCAGTGCTAAGGACAGGGATGTAGCTTTCTTT. It is translated as CSAKDRDVAFF.